The 22 T cell receptor beta chains listed next were all sequenced from one sample in a study of identical twins. TCRdb reprocessed the 5' RACE reads via MiXCR and lists one record per CDR3 protein. The table records about 1.7 million distinct CDR3 sequences, around 33% of them present only once. Sequencing input: cord blood. Receptors were obtained from a newborn girl in good health.

This clonotype turned up a few times. The chain joins TRBV5-1 to TRBJ2-1; tentative D call: TRBD2 (6 bases). The V and J ends lost 5 bases and 8 bases respectively, with 17 bases between them. This CDR3 region has 14 residues. Per germline, CDR1 SGHRS and CDR2 YFSETQ. The CDR3: CASSSWEAAHEQFF. The CDR3 DNA follows: TGCGCCAGCAGTTCGTGGGAGGCAGCCCATGAGCAGTTCTTC.

The chain uses TRBV7-2 and TRBJ2-1, with 7 bases aligning to TRBD2. Matching the DNA end better, TRBJ2-7 makes the J call doubtful. The CDR3 covers 17 residues. CDR1 and CDR2 from the germline V gene are SGHTA and FQGNSA. CDR3 sequence reads: CASSLAPGGSSYNEQYF. CDR3 sequence (DNA): TGTGCCAGCAGCTTAGCCCCGGGAGGAAGCTCCTACAATGAGCAGTACTTC.

This clonotype was detected once. The chain links TRBV7-9 to TRBJ2-1, with TRBD2 identical over 16 bases. CDR1 is SEHNR, CDR2 FQNEAQ, per germline (reference sequence). This CDR3 region has 19 residues. The V and J ends lost 1 base and 2 bases, in that order; junction bases with no gene match: 5. The CDR3 nucleotides are TGTGCCAGCAGCTTAGGGACAGGGACTAGCGGGGGGGCCTACAATGAGCAGTTCTTC. This sequence encodes CASSLGTGTSGGAYNEQFF.

About this clonotype: No conserved phenylalanine or tryptophan is present at the end of the CDR3, so a read error is the likely explanation. The chain recombines TRBV27 with TRBJ2-7, with 10 nucleotides matching TRBD2. The V and J ends lost 2 bases and 4 bases, in that order; junction bases with no gene match: 2. The CDR3 length is 14 residues. Germline V CDR1 and CDR2: MNHEY, SMNVEV (reference sequence). CDR3 bases: TGTGCCAGCAGTTTAAGTAGCGGGAGGTACGAGCAGTACTTA. Translating it yields CASSLSSGRYEQYL.

This clonotype has only a few counts. The chain recombines TRBV5-1 with TRBJ1-6; D remains unclear. V was clipped by 1 base and J by 9 bases, with 11 bases between them. The CDR3 is 14 residues long. Germline CDR1 and CDR2: SGHRS and YFSETQ. This CDR3 is CASSLKRWASPLHF. The CDR3 DNA follows: TGCGCCAGCAGCTTGAAGAGGTGGGCTTCACCCCTCCACTTT.

The gene calls are TRBV27 and TRBJ2-7; D is unclear. This CDR3 comprises 13 residues. Germline V gene lookup returns CDR1 MNHEY and CDR2 SMNVEV (reference sequence). V was clipped by 7 bases and J by 7 bases, with 17 bases between them. The CDR3 bases are TGTGCCAGCAATTCGCTGTTATACAATGAGCAGTACTTC. As protein: CASNSLLYNEQYF.

CDR3 amino acids: CASSPRTGSGYEQYF. For the CDR3, the DNA is TGCGCCAGCAGCCCCCGGACAGGTAGTGGCTACGAGCAGTACTTC. V usage is TRBV5-1 and J usage is TRBJ2-7, with 7 positions matching TRBD1. The CDR3 sequence is 15 residues long. With 4 bases clipped from V and 3 bases from J, the junction kept 10 bases outside the gene matches. Germline CDR1 is SGHRS and CDR2 is YFSETQ.

The chain employs TRBV6-5 and TRBJ2-7; the D gene is possibly TRBD1 (5 bases). The J call may be incorrect, as the DNA end agrees better with TRBJ2-1. CDR3 length equals 13 residues. The germline V gene encodes CDR1 MNHEY and CDR2 SVGAGI. CDR3 DNA: TGTGCCAGCAGGTTCAGGGAATCCTACGAGCAGTTCTTC. The encoded protein is CASRFRESYEQFF.

A remark on this clonotype: A much larger clone differs from this one at a single base, so this may be a read error. The rearrangement joins TRBV12-3 or TRBV12-4 to TRBJ2-7; 8 nucleotides match TRBD1. After removal of 3 bases from V and 4 bases from J, the junction contained 11 bases not matched to a gene. The length of the CDR3 is 16 residues. CDR3: CASSFRAGTGFYEQYF. The CDR3 DNA reads TGTGCCAGCAGTTTTCGAGCAGGGACAGGATTTTACGAGCAGTACTTC.

This sequence joins TRBV12-3 or TRBV12-4 and TRBJ1-5; 7 positions agree with TRBD1. This CDR3 region has 15 residues. Unmatched junction bases numbered 4, after V lost 3 bases and J lost 2 bases. CDR3 DNA: TGTGCCAGCAGTTTGGGACAGACCGGCAATCAGCCCCAGCATTTT. Protein: CASSLGQTGNQPQHF.

This clonotype was seen more than once but under ten times. The CDR3 here is CSSLSYGYTF. DNA for the CDR3: TGCAGTTCTCTAAGCTATGGCTACACCTTC. The chain has TRBV20-1 and TRBJ1-2; D is unresolved. From germline, CDR1 is DFQATT and CDR2 SNEGSKA (reference sequence). This CDR3 spans 10 amino acids. Trimming took off 8 bases at V and 4 bases at J, with 8 bases between the two ends.

This clonotype was seen only a few times. DNA of the CDR3: TGTGCCAACTTCGTAGCAGATACGCAGTATTTT. Its protein is CANFVADTQYF. The chain carries TRBV18 and TRBJ2-3; the D is unclear. The V end lost 10 bases, the J end lost 4 bases, and 9 bases lay between the germline ends. The CDR3 consists of 11 residues. Germline CDR1 is KGHSH and CDR2 is LQKENI.

A few counts support this clonotype. The V gene is TRBV9, the J gene TRBJ2-6, with a weak D call TRBD1 (6 bases). V lost 3 bases and J lost 0, with 10 bases in between. CDR1 SGDLS and CDR2 YYNGEE come from the germline V gene. The CDR3 runs 16 residues. CDR3 nucleotide sequence: TGTGCCAGCAGCGCCGGACAGTACTCTGGGGCCAACGTCCTGACTTTC. Protein: CASSAGQYSGANVLTF.

The chain is built from TRBV5-1 and TRBJ1-2; 9 bases fit TRBD1. V was clipped by 2 bases and J by 2 bases; unmatched bases: 7. This CDR3 is 16 amino acids long. Germline CDR1 reads SGHRS; CDR2 reads YFSETQ. The CDR3 here is CASSFQAGTGNYGYTF. In DNA, the CDR3 is TGCGCCAGCAGCTTCCAGGCCGGGACAGGGAACTATGGCTACACCTTC.

This clonotype has more than one count but fewer than ten. The chain couples TRBV5-1 to TRBJ2-3, with D unresolved. Trimming took 2 bases from V and 0 from J, leaving 13 bases between them. Germline CDR1 SGHRS, CDR2 YFSETQ. CDR3 length: 16 residues. The CDR3 is CASSFIPRASTDTQYF. CDR3 DNA: TGCGCCAGCAGCTTTATACCCCGTGCTAGCACAGATACGCAGTATTTT. Supplemented by reference TRBV5-1 and TRBJ2-3, the full variable domain reads KAGVTQTPRYLIKTRGQQVTLSCSPISGHRSVSWYQQTPGQGLQFLFEYFSETQRNKGNFPGRFSGRQFSNSRSEMNVSTLELGDSALYLCASSFIPRASTDTQYFGPGTRLTVL.

This clonotype has ten or more counts. The V and J genes are TRBV21-1 and TRBJ2-1; the table assigns TRBD1, which was not confirmed against the DNA. TRBV21-1 is a recognized pseudogene. The CDR3 is 14 residues long. The CDR3 region has the DNA TGTGCCAGCAGCTTCCGGGACAACTACAATGAGCAGTTCTTC. The encoded protein is CASSFRDNYNEQFF.

The sample holds many counts of this clonotype. The chain uses TRBV12-3 or TRBV12-4 and TRBJ2-7; tentatively, D is TRBD2 (6 bases). CDR3 length: 14 residues. Trimming removed 4 bases from V and 5 bases from J, with 15 bases in between. CDR3 loop: CASSWRELLDEQYF. CDR3 nucleotide sequence: TGTGCCAGCAGTTGGAGGGAACTTCTCGACGAGCAGTACTTC.

Details on this clonotype: Germline is not matched at one junction end, which may reflect a read error. The chain recombines TRBV25-1 with TRBJ2-5, with 9 bases that match TRBD1. This CDR3 has 13 amino acids. CDR1 is MGHDK, CDR2 SYGVNS, per germline. This CDR3 reads CASSPWTGETQNF. Written as DNA, the CDR3 is TGTGCCAGCAGTCCCTGGACAGGGGAGACCCAGAACTTC.

For this clonotype: The junction departs from the called germline gene at one end, perhaps through a read error. V is TRBV9 and J is TRBJ2-1; tentative D call: TRBD1 (5 bases). Germline lookup yields CDR1 SGDLS and CDR2 YYNGEE. CDR3 size: 14 residues. CDR3 bases: TGTGCCAGCAGCCCAACTCAGGGTTACAACGAGCAGTTCTTC. Translation gives CASSPTQGYNEQFF. The full variable domain, with the rest looked up from reference TRBV9 and TRBJ2-1, is DSGVTQTPKHLITATGQRVTLRCSPRSGDLSVYWYQQSLDQGLQFLIQYYNGEERAKGNILERFSAQQFPDLHSELNLSSLELGDSALYFCASSPTQGYNEQFFGPGTRLTVL.

This clonotype was counted a few times. The chain links TRBV3-1 to TRBJ2-3; D gene uncertain. The V gene lost 4 bases and the J gene lost 6 bases, with 11 bases spanning the gap. The germline gives CDR1 LGHDT, CDR2 YNNKEL (reference sequence). This CDR3 has 13 amino acids. The CDR3 DNA is TGTGCCAGCAGCCGCCCAGCGAGCGATACGCAGTATTTT. As protein: CASSRPASDTQYF.

On this clonotype: Germline is not matched at one junction end, which may reflect a read error. This chain connects TRBV28 to TRBJ1-1; maybe TRBD1 (5 bases). This CDR3 region has 12 residues. Per germline, CDR1 MDHEN and CDR2 SYDVKM. The CDR3 protein is CVSTLGGDEAFF. For the CDR3, the DNA is TGTGTCAGCACCCTGGGGGGGGATGAAGCTTTCTTT.

The chain is built from TRBV4-1 and TRBJ2-1, with 7 bases that match TRBD2. CDR1 is MGHRA and CDR2 is YSYEKL in the germline V gene. Losses at the gene ends were 4 bases for V and 0 bases for J; bases not matched to a gene: 9. The CDR3 consists of 17 residues. The CDR3 DNA is TGCGCCAGCAGCCCGCAGCTAGCGGTACACTCCTACAATGAGCAGTTCTTC. Its translation is CASSPQLAVHSYNEQFF.